The T cell receptor beta chain described here comes from a study of T cell responses to AZD1222 COVID-19 vaccine. In regard to this clone: The junction and the germline gene differ at one end; a read error may be behind it. Other DNA sequences in this sample translate to the same CDR3.

Some clones are missing from TCRdb's copy, which holds only in-frame ones; the method was immunoSEQ multiplex PCR. The sample includes about 95,000 clones, less than 90% of them seen just once. Germline values: CDR1 KGHSY, CDR2 FQNENV. The CDR3 contains 16 residues. The material sequenced was peripheral blood, taken on day 0 of AZD1222 vaccination. V is TRBV16 and J is TRBJ2-3; D is perhaps TRBD2 (5 bases). This receptor was taken from an adult in good health. CDR3 DNA sequence: TGTGCCAGTAGCCTTCGGACTGGAATAGGGACAGATACGCAGTATTTT. Amino acids: CASSLRTGIGTDTQYF.